This T cell receptor (beta chain) was documented in a study of graft-versus-host responses after intestinal transplantation. From germline, CDR1 is SGHTA and CDR2 FQGNSA. Between the trimmed V and J ends, which lost 1 base and 5 bases, there was a span of 11 bases. The CDR3 consists of 14 residues. Profiled with immunoSEQ multiplex PCR; TCRdb holds only in-frame clones, not every one. The table lists around 50,000 clones, about 90% of them singletons. The chain carries TRBV7-2 and TRBJ1-2; the D is unclear. The source material was PBMCs, sampled 26 days after transplant. This clonotype originated in a human patient who received an intestinal transplant, so some T cells may come from the graft donor. CDR3 protein: CASSLGQSGYGYTF. CDR3 DNA sequence: TGTGCCAGCAGCTTAGGTCAATCCGGGTATGGCTACACCTTC.